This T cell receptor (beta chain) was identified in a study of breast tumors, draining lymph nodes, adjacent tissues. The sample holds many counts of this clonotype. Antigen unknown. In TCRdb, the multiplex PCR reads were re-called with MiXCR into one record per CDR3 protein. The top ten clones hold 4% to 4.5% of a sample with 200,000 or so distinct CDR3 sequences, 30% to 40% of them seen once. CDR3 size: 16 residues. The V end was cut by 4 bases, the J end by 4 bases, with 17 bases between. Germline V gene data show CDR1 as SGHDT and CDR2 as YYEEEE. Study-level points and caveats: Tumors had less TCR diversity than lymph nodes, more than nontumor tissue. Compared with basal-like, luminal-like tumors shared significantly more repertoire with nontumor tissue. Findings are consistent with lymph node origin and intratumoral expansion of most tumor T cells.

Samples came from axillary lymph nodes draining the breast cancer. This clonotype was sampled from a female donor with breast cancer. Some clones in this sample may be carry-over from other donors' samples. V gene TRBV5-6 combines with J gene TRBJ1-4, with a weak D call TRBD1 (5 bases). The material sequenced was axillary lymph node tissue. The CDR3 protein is CASSNWGGADNEKLFF. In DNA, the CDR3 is TGTGCCAGCAGCAATTGGGGGGGAGCTGATAATGAAAAACTGTTTTTT.